This TCR beta chain is from a study of identical twins. TCRdb ran MiXCR on the 5' RACE reads and lists one entry per CDR3 protein. The repertoire has about 570,000 distinct CDR3 sequences, 7.5% to 10% of them found once; the top ten carry around 3%. At least ten counts were recorded for this clonotype. This same sample was also taken into another study, of yellow fever vaccine responses in identical twins.

The sequence was obtained from a woman aged 18 to 35 in good health. Sequencing was carried out using PBMCs.

CDR3: CAISEWLAGNTDTQYF. The CDR3, as DNA: TGTGCCATCAGTGAGTGGCTAGCGGGGAACACAGATACGCAGTATTTT. This chain connects TRBV10-3 to TRBJ2-3, with 9 positions matching TRBD2. Per the germline V gene, CDR1 is ENHRY and CDR2 is SYGVKD. Trimming cost V 1 base and J 2 bases; bases outside gene matches: 4. CDR3 size: 16 residues.